This TCR beta chain originates from a study of CD8 T cells in ankylosing spondylitis. Study findings and constraints: Reportedly, disease-linked clones are significantly enriched in ankylosing spondylitis patients' matched synovial fluid. Ankylosing spondylitis blood appeared to carry a characteristic TCR beta motif of eight or nine highly homologous variants.

TCRdb used MiXCR to reprocess the 5' RACE reads, holding one entry per CDR3 protein. Here the sample spans 200,000 to 250,000 distinct CDR3 sequences, about 18% being singletons. A word on this clonotype: Its specificity is not known.

The source is a male donor with ankylosing spondylitis. The sample taken for sequencing was blood, either unsorted or a sorted T cell fraction (not recorded which).

The DNA for the CDR3 is TGTGCCAGCTCCGGGTGGGGCGGGCCTTACAATGAGCAGTTCTTC. Translated: CASSGWGGPYNEQFF. The chain links TRBV7-9 to TRBJ2-1; D is possibly TRBD1 or TRBD2 (5 bases each). Germline V lookup: CDR1 SEHNR, CDR2 FQNEAQ (reference sequence). V lost 8 bases and J 4 bases, leaving 18 bases between the germline ends. This CDR3 contains 15 residues.